A single T cell receptor beta chain is shown here with its context. Antigen: not known. Trimming cost V 1 base and J 4 bases, with 5 bases left between them. CDR1 is SGHAT and CDR2 is FQNNGV in the germline V gene. This CDR3 contains 13 residues. The method was immunoSEQ multiplex PCR; TCRdb's version includes in-frame clones alone and lacks a portion of them. The repertoire has 90,000 to 100,000 clones, approximately 89% of them found once; the top ten carry about 11%. The data belong to a study of PD-1 blockade in classical Hodgkin lymphoma. Overall study results and limits: Patients who responded completely had about the same baseline diversity as newly diagnosed patients. Although disease activity or prior therapy may be involved, causes of the repertoire differences remain undefined. Lower baseline TCR diversity was reported for newly diagnosed patients than for healthy donors. By C4D1, CD4+ diversity increased significantly, especially in complete responders.

In every patient, relapse followed autologous stem cell transplantation, while exposure to brentuximab vedotin differed. This clonotype originated in a human donor with classical Hodgkin lymphoma. The chain joins TRBV11-2 to TRBJ1-5; D remains unclear. This sample comprised peripheral blood mononuclear cells (PBMCs), obtained before the second cycle of nivolumab. CDR3 sequence reads: CASSLAQNQPQHF. The CDR3 DNA sequence: TGTGCCAGCAGCTTAGCCCAGAATCAGCCCCAGCATTTT.